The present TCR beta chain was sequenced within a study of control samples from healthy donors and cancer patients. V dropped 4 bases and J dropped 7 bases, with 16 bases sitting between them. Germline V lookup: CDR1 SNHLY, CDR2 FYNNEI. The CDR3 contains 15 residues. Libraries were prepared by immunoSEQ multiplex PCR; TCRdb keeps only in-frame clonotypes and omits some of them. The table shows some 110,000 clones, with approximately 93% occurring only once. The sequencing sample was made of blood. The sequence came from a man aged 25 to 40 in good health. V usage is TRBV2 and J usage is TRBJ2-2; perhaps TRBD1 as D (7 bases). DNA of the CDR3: TGTGCCAGCAGTGTAGGAGGGGGCTTCAACGGGGAGCTGTTTTTT. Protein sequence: CASSVGGGFNGELFF.